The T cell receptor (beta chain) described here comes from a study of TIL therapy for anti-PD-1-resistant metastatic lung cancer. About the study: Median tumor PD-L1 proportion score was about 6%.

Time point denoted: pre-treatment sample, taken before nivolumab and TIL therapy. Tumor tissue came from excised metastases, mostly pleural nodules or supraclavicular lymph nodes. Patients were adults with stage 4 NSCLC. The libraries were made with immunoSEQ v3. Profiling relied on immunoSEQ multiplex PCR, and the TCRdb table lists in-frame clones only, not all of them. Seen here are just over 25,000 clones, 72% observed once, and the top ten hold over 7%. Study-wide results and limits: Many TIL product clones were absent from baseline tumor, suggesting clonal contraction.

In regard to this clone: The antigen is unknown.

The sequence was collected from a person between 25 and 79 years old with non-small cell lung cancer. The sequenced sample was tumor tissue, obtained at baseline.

The CDR3 sequence: CASSVASGGPLEQYF. Written as DNA, the CDR3 is TGTGCCAGCAGCGTAGCTTCGGGGGGGCCCCTGGAGCAGTACTTC. This chain connects TRBV9 to TRBJ2-7; the match to TRBD2 covers 8 bases. Per the germline V gene, CDR1 is SGDLS and CDR2 is YYNGEE. The CDR3 has 15 amino acids. V dropped 0 bases and J dropped 7; count of bases not matched to a gene: 9.